This TCR beta chain was retrieved from a study of identical twins (dated by TCRdb to the mid-2010s). For context, the study as a whole: To test whether fetal clonotypes persist, the study used deep sequencing on TCR alpha and beta repertoires from monozygotic twins, unrelated adults of various ages, and cord blood. Replicate twin experiments were performed at different times using different library preparation protocols to rule out contamination.

Library creation used 5' RACE. Sequencing was carried out with an Illumina HiSeq 2000. A universal primer binding site was added through template switching, and the final cDNA carried a unique molecular identifier so that TCR cDNA molecules could be counted accurately. Specific primers in the conserved constant-segment region were used to synthesize first-strand cDNA for TCR alpha and beta chains. To control for contamination, every cDNA library carried two barcodes: a SMART-Mk sample barcode plus Illumina barcodes. TruSeq adapter sequences and Illumina sample barcodes were added in two successive PCR steps. The TCR alpha and beta cDNA libraries were sequenced on the Illumina HiSeq platform using custom primers. As for how the authors treated the data: MiGEC processed the raw reads to extract unique molecular identifiers, while MiXCR was used to determine the CDR3 positions. Recombination models were inferred per individual with the repgenHMM and IGoR tools using an EM algorithm. Shared clonotype analysis was performed with the tcR package in R, normalizing sharing by the product of cloneset sizes. To study raw recombination without the effects of thymic and clonal selection, out-of-frame nonproductive sequences were analyzed. TCRdb applied fastp at Q25 and MiXCR to the public reads, then kept only in-frame beta chains. Rows with a matching CDR3 protein are joined into one entry that keeps the most common DNA and genes. TCRdb assigned the V and J calls; the authors' analysis was not used. This sample holds approximately 620,000 distinct CDR3 sequences; roughly 8% were observed only once. The ten biggest clones cover around 0.98% of the sample.

As for this clonotype: Its recognized antigen is unknown. One base away there is no much larger clone; base qualities are not given.

The junction shows trimming of 6 bases on V and 2 bases on J, and the gene matches do not reach 10 bases of it. CDR1 and CDR2, per the germline V gene, are MDHEN and SYDVKM. There are 16 amino acids in the CDR3, from cysteine to phenylalanine inclusive. The DNA shown is the 48-base CDR3, in frame from base 1. All donors were healthy Caucasians. Three pairs of female monozygotic twins, all aged about 18 to 29 years, were included in the twin cohort. Peripheral blood mononuclear cells were the source from which RNA for the TCR libraries was isolated. Study-level results and caveats: Recombination models systematically underestimated out-of-frame TCR alpha sharing in monozygotic twins but agreed with sharing between unrelated individuals. Fewer insertions were carried by abundant cord blood beta clonotypes, a similar but weaker trend appeared in young adult naive repertoires, and no such trend appeared in memory repertoires. Because the same donors could not be followed over many years, conclusions were based on cross-sectional statistical analysis. Zero-insertion analyses could be partly confounded by invariant T cells such as MAIT and iNKT, though diverse VJ usage argued against such confounding for most clonotypes. A weaker excess of twin sharing was found in beta out-of-frame sequences because the signal-to-noise ratio was lowered by fewer shared sequences. Compared with coincidental sharing between unrelated individuals, an excess of low generation-probability sequences was observed among out-of-frame TCR alpha sequences shared between twins.

The same data also contributed to another study, on yellow fever vaccine responses in identical twins. The second study also describes: The authors reported that the T cell response to vaccination in identical twins appeared partly convergent and partly personalized. In the study, vaccine-responding T cell clones were precisely tracked in identical twins.

The clonotype was recovered from a woman aged 18 to 35 in good health. The V and J genes are TRBV28 and TRBJ2-5; 9 bases in between match TRBD2. Input material: PBMCs. The CDR3 protein: CASSPTRLAVQETQYF. The DNA sequence is given as TGTGCCAGCAGCCCGACCCGACTAGCGGTACAAGAGACCCAGTACTTC.